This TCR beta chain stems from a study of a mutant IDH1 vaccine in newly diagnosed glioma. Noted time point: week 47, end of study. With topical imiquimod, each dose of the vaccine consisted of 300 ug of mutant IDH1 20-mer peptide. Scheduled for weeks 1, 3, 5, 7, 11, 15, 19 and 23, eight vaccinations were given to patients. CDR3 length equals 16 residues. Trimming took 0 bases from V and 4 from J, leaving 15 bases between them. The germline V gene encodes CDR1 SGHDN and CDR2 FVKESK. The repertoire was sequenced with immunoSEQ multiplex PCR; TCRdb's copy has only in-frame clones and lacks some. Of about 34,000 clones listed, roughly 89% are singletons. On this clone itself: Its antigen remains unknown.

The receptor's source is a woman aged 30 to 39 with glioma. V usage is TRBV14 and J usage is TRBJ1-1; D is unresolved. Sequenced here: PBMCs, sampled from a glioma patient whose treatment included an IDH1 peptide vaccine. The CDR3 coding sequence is TGTGCCAGCAGCCAAGATCAAAATATGGCAGCCACTGAAGCTTTCTTT. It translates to CASSQDQNMAATEAFF.